What follows is one T cell receptor beta chain and its context. Its antigen is unidentified. This record comes from a study of shared clonotypes between healthy human individuals. Study-wide findings and caveats: Clonotypes shared by all four sorted-subset donors had higher generation probabilities than non-shared clonotypes. Only blood samples were collected, and tissue repertoires likely differ. Donors were few, which limited the genetic and exposure-history diversity represented. Naive CD4 clonotypes overlapped across several donors at 4.5% to 5.5%.

Naive CD8 cells, CD45RO-negative and positively selected for CCR7, excluded terminally differentiated effector memory CD45RA+ cells. Assay used: immunoSEQ multiplex PCR; TCRdb lists only in-frame clones, some missing. The data hold around 560,000 clones, with approximately 95% observed a single time. The CDR3 has 14 amino acids. Per germline, CDR1 LNHDA and CDR2 SQIVND (reference sequence). The chain is built from TRBV19 and TRBJ2-5; TRBD1 matches at 7 bases. The J call may be wrong; the DNA end is better matched by TRBJ2-7. The sequence was obtained from a woman younger than 45 in good health. The specimen was naive CD8+ T cells sorted from blood. The CDR3 sequence: CASRYRGNSYEQYF. CDR3 DNA: TGTGCCAGTAGGTACAGGGGCAACTCCTACGAGCAGTACTTC.